The 7 T cell receptor beta chains listed next were all sequenced from one sample in a study of T-cell reconstitution after alpha-beta-depleted transplantation in children. Unique molecular identifiers were used in preparing the TCRbeta library. MiXCR, applied by TCRdb to the PCR reads, yields one record per CDR3 protein. The sample has over 550,000 distinct CDR3 sequences, roughly a tenth seen once. The material sequenced was PBMCs from the stem cell graft donor, taken from the stem cell graft. All receptors derive from a human donor who donated a stem cell graft to a child with acute myeloid leukemia.

For the CDR3, the DNA is TGTGCCAGCAGCTCTAGACTAGCCCTGAACACCGGGGAGCTGTTTTTT. This encodes CASSSRLALNTGELFF. The chain joins TRBV7-8 to TRBJ2-2; TRBD2 aligns across 7 bases. The CDR3 consists of 16 residues. Germline CDR1 and CDR2: SGHVS and FQNEAQ. Trimming removed 4 bases from V and 1 base from J; junction bases left unmatched: 6.

The CDR3 protein is CATQAGAQNTGELFF. The CDR3 region has the DNA TGTGCCACCCAAGCCGGGGCGCAAAACACCGGGGAGCTGTTTTTT. The chain couples TRBV28 to TRBJ2-2; D tentatively fits TRBD1 or TRBD2 (5 bases each). The germline V gene encodes CDR1 MDHEN and CDR2 SYDVKM. V lost 10 bases, J lost 2 bases, and 17 bases lay in between. The CDR3 contains 15 residues.

V gene TRBV4-1 combines with J gene TRBJ2-1; maybe TRBD2 (6 bases). The germline V gene has CDR1 MGHRA and CDR2 YSYEKL. The V end was cut by 6 bases, the J end by 6 bases, with 9 bases between. The CDR3 extends over 12 amino acids. CDR3 DNA sequence: TGCGCCAGCAGGGACTACCCCAATGAGCAGTTCTTC. This sequence encodes CASRDYPNEQFF.

This clonotype has just a few counts. The chain employs TRBV28 and TRBJ1-2; D gene unclear. The CDR3 is made up of 11 amino acids. Germline CDR1 MDHEN, CDR2 SYDVKM. V gave up 6 bases and J gave up 11 bases, with 13 bases separating them. In nucleotides, the CDR3 is TGTGCCAGCAGCTCAGTGGTGAAATACACCTTC. It specifies CASSSVVKYTF.

This clonotype appeared a few times. The chain uses TRBV29-1 and TRBJ1-1; perhaps TRBD1 as D (6 bases). V was clipped by 6 bases and J by 5 bases, with 10 bases between them. From germline, CDR1 is SQVTM and CDR2 ANQGSEA. There are 11 residues in the CDR3. Here the CDR3 reads CSVQGLTEAFF. DNA of the CDR3: TGCAGCGTGCAGGGGTTGACTGAAGCTTTCTTT.

V gene TRBV5-1 combines with J gene TRBJ2-5; 9 nucleotides agree with TRBD2. CDR3 length: 15 amino acids. J lost 3 bases, V lost 4 bases, and 7 bases had no gene match. From germline, CDR1 is SGHRS and CDR2 YFSETQ. CDR3 loop: CASSLAGGSKETQYF. CDR3 DNA: TGCGCCAGCAGCCTTGCGGGAGGGTCGAAAGAGACCCAGTACTTC. The whole variable domain, remainder taken from reference TRBV5-1 and TRBJ2-5, is KAGVTQTPRYLIKTRGQQVTLSCSPISGHRSVSWYQQTPGQGLQFLFEYFSETQRNKGNFPGRFSGRQFSNSRSEMNVSTLELGDSALYLCASSLAGGSKETQYFGPGTRLLVL.

This clonotype was counted ten times or more. The genes are TRBV24-1 and TRBJ2-2, with D possibly matching TRBD1 (6 bases). Germline-derived CDR1 and CDR2 are KGHDR and SFDVKD. The CDR3 length is 14 residues. V was pared by 6 bases and J by 0 bases, with 7 bases between. As DNA, the CDR3 is TGTGCCACCAGTAGGACAGCGAACACCGGGGAGCTGTTTTTT. It encodes CATSRTANTGELFF.